Listed below are T cell receptor beta chains from one sample, sequenced in a study of monozygotic twins with inflammatory bowel disease. Each CDR3 protein gets one entry in TCRdb, which reprocessed the 5' RACE reads and gives no DNA. The sample features approximately 330,000 distinct CDR3 sequences, with 2% to 2.5% in its top ten. The specimen was blood. The receptors stem from a human donor with ulcerative colitis or Crohn's disease, or a healthy co-twin of an affected twin (not recorded which). Each CDR3 is given with its conserved first and last residue.

>TRBV12-3/TRBV12-4|TRBJ1-1
CAIGDRSNTEAFF
>TRBV20-1|TRBJ2-7
CSARTERTYEQYF
>TRBV12-3/TRBV12-4|TRBJ2-5
CASSSGSGSPETQYF
>TRBV6-5|TRBJ2-1
CASSYSIPLLSSYNEQFF
>TRBV7-2|TRBJ2-1
CASSPSRDGFYNEQFF
>TRBV7-9|TRBJ2-4
CASSSSGGKNIQYF
>TRBV20-1|TRBJ2-2
CSARDALTGELFF
>TRBV2|TRBJ2-1
CASNQLVQVHEQFF
>TRBV20-1|TRBJ2-5
CSARDIGSDSSGSLETQYF
>TRBV5-1|TRBJ2-5
CASSLRDSKQETQYF
>TRBV4-3|TRBJ2-2
CASSPRLAGGLNTGELFF
>TRBV28|TRBJ1-5
CASSLIGGTSNQPQHF
>TRBV27|TRBJ2-3
CASSSSADTQYF
>TRBV5-6|TRBJ1-1
CASSLVRTGGTEAFF
>TRBV10-2|TRBJ2-3
CASTEGGDTQYF
>TRBV30|TRBJ1-5
CAWSHGRDHQPQHF
>TRBV27|TRBJ2-7
CASRGQGFFEQYF
>TRBV3-1|TRBJ2-3
CASSQIGTPGTQYF
>TRBV15|TRBJ2-7
CATSGPGGRNPYEQYF
>TRBV20-1|TRBJ1-1
CSASPTFPEAFF
>TRBV29-1|TRBJ2-3
CSVEDRPGLSSDTQYF
>TRBV6-2/TRBV6-3|TRBJ2-7
CASSRLSTGPYEQYF
>TRBV5-1|TRBJ2-3
CASSLSEDTQYF
>TRBV7-9|TRBJ2-7
CASSSNPPSGGYEQYF
>TRBV7-2|TRBJ1-5
CASSLDLGRNQPQHF
>TRBV30|TRBJ2-2
CAWSLNREAGELFF
>TRBV3-1|TRBJ2-7
CASSHAGRGNEQYF
>TRBV6-2/TRBV6-3|TRBJ2-1
CASEGHPYNEQFF
>TRBV25-1|TRBJ2-1
CASRAGETYNEQFF
>TRBV15|TRBJ2-1
CATSRDLMANEQFF
>TRBV29-1|TRBJ2-7
CSVTVAGEQYF
>TRBV12-3/TRBV12-4|TRBJ1-6
CASSADGQGSSYNSPLHF
>TRBV3-1|TRBJ2-3
CASSPTAVGVDTQYF
>TRBV7-9|TRBJ2-1
CASSLVAGGTGFNEQFF
>TRBV4-1|TRBJ2-4
CASSYGTGPNIQYF
>TRBV7-8|TRBJ2-1
CASSLMLAGVEQFF
>TRBV6-1|TRBJ2-1
CASGRDRGGYEQFF
>TRBV30|TRBJ2-7
CAWSARTGLIGREQYF
>TRBV4-2|TRBJ2-1
CASSQVTSGSVNEQFF
>TRBV25-1|TRBJ1-1
CASSEGGRGATEAFF